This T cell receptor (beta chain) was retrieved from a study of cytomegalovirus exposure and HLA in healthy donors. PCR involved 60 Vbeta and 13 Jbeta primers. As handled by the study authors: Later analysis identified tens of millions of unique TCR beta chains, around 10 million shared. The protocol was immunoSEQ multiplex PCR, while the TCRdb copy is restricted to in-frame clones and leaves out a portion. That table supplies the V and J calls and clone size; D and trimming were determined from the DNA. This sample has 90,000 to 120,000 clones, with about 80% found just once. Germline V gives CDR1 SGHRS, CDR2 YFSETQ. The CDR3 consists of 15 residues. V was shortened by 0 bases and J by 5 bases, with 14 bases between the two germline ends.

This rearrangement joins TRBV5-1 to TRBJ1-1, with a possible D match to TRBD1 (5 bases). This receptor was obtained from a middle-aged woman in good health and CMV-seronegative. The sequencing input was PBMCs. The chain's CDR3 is CASSLVVAGGTEAFF. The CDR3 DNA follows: TGCGCCAGCAGCTTGGTAGTAGCCGGGGGAACTGAAGCTTTCTTT.